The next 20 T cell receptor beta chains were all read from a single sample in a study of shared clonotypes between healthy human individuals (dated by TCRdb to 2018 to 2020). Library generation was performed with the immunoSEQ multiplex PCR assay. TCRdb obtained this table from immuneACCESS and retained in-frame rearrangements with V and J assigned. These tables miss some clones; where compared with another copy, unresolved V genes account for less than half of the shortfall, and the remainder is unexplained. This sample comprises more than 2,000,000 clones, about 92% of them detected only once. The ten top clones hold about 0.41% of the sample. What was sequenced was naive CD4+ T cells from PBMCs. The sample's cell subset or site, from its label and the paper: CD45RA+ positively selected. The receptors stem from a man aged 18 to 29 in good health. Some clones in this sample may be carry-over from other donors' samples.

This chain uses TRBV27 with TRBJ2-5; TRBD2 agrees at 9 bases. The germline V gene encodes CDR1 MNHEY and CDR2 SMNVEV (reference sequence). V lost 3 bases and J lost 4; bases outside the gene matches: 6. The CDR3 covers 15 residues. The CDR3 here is CASSFGGRVGETQYF. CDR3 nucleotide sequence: TGTGCCAGCAGTTTTGGCGGGAGGGTAGGAGAGACCCAGTACTTC.

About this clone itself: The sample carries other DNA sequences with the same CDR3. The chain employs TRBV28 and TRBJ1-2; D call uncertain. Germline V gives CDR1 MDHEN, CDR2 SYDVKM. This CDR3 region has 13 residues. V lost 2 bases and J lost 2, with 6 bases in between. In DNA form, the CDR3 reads TGTGCCAGCAGTTTAGGTAGAAACTATGGCTACACCTTC. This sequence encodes CASSLGRNYGYTF.

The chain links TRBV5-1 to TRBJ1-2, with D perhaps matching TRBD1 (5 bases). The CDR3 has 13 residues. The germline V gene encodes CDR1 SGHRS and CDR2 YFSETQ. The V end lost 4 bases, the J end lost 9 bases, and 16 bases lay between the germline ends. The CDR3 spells CASSPTRQTSYTF. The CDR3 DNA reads TGCGCCAGCAGCCCGACCCGACAGACGAGCTACACCTTC.

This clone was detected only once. The CDR3 spells CASSLDNRETQYF. The CDR3 nucleotides read TGCGCCAGCAGCTTGGACAATCGAGAGACCCAGTACTTC. This chain joins TRBV5-1 and TRBJ2-5; D remains ambiguous. CDR3 length: 13 amino acids. Trimming stripped 0 bases from V and 4 bases from J, with 7 bases between. CDR1 and CDR2 from the germline V gene are SGHRS and YFSETQ.

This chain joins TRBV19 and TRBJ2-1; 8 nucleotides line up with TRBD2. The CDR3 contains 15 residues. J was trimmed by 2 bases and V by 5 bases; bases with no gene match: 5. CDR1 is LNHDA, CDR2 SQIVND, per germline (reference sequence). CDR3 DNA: TGTGCCAGTAGTGCCCCGGGACTAGCCTACAATGAGCAGTTCTTC. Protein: CASSAPGLAYNEQFF.

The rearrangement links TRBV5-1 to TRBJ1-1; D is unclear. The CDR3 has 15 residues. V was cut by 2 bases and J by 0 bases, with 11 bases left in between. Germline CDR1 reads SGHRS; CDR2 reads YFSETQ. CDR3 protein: CASSLWEPMNTEAFF. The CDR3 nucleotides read TGCGCCAGCAGCTTATGGGAACCGATGAACACTGAAGCTTTCTTT.

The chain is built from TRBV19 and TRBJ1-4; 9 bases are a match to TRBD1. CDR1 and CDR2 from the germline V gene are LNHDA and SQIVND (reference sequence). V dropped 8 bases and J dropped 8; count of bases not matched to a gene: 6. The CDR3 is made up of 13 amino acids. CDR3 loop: CASRDRGSEKLFF. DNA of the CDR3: TGTGCCAGTCGCGACAGGGGGAGCGAAAAACTGTTTTTT.

The CDR3 loop reads CASSFPGGSGGPQHF. CDR3 in DNA: TGTGCCAGCAGTTTCCCCGGGGGGTCGGGCGGGCCCCAGCATTTT. The chain carries TRBV27 and TRBJ1-5, with D perhaps TRBD1 (5 bases). CDR1 MNHEY and CDR2 SMNVEV come from the germline V gene (reference sequence). V was pared by 3 bases and J by 9 bases, with 18 bases between. The CDR3 is 15 amino acids.

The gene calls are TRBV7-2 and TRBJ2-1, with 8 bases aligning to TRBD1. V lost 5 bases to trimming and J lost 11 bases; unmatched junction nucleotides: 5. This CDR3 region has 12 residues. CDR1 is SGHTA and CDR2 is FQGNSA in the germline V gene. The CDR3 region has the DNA TGTGCCAGCAGCCCCCAGGGGGCCCAGCAGTTCTTC. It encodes CASSPQGAQQFF. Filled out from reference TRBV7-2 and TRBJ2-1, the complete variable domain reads GAGVSQSPSNKVTEKGKDVELRCDPISGHTALYWYRQSLGQGLEFLIYFQGNSAPDKSGLPSDRFSAERTGGSVSTLTIQRTQQEDSAVYLCASSPQGAQQFFGPGTRLTVL.

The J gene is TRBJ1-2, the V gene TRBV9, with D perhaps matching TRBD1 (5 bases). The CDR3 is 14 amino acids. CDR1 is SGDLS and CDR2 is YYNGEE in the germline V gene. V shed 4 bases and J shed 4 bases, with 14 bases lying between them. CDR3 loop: CASSPQGSAYGYTF. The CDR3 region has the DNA TGTGCCAGCAGCCCTCAGGGCTCCGCCTATGGCTACACCTTC.

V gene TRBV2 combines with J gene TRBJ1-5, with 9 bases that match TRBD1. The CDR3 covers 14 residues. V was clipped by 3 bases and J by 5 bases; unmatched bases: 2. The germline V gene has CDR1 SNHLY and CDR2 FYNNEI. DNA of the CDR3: TGTGCCAGCAGTGAGTGGACAGGGGATCAGCCCCAGCATTTT. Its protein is CASSEWTGDQPQHF.

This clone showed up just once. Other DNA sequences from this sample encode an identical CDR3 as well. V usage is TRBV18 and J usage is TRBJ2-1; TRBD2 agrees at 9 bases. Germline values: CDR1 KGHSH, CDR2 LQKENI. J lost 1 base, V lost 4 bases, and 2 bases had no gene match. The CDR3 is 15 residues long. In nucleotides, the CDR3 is TGTGCCAGCTCACGTAGCGGGAGTTCCTACAATGAGCAGTTCTTC. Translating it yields CASSRSGSSYNEQFF.

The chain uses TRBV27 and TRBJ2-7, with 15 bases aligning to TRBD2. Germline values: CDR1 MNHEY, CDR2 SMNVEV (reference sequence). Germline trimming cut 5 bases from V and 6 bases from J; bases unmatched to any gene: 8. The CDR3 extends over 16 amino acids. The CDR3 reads CASSTYGLAGGGEQYF. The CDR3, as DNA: TGTGCCAGCAGTACCTACGGACTAGCGGGAGGGGGCGAGCAGTACTTC.

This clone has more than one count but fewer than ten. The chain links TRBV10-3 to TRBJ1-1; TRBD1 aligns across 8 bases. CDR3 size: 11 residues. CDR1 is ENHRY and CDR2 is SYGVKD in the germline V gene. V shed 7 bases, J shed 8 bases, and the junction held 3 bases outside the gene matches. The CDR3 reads CAIIQGAEAFF. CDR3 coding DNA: TGTGCCATCATTCAGGGGGCCGAAGCTTTCTTT.

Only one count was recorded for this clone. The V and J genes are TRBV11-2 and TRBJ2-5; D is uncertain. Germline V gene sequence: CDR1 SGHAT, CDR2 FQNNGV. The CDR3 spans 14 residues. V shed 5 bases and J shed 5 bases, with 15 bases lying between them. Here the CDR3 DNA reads TGTGCCAGCAGCCCGTCCCGCGTAAAGGAGACCCAGTACTTC. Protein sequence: CASSPSRVKETQYF. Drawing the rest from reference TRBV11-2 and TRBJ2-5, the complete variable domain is EAGVAQSPRYKIIEKRQSVAFWCNPISGHATLYWYQQILGQGPKLLIQFQNNGVVDDSQLPKDRFSAERLKGVDSTLKIQPAKLEDSAVYLCASSPSRVKETQYFGPGTRLLVL.

CDR3 in DNA: TGTGCCAGCACGACGACCCTCCACGACCAGTACTTC. Protein: CASTTTLHDQYF. The chain employs TRBV28 and TRBJ2-5, with unresolved D. This CDR3 comprises 12 residues. The V gene's germline CDR1 is MDHEN and CDR2 SYDVKM. V dropped 7 bases and J dropped 10 bases, with 16 bases sitting between them.

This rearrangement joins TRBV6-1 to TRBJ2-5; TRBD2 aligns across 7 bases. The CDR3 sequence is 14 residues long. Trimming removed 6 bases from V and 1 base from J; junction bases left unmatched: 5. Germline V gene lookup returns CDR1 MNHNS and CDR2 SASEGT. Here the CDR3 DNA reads TGTGCCAGCAGGGGCGGGAGCCTCCAAGAGACCCAGTACTTC. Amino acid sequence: CASRGGSLQETQYF.

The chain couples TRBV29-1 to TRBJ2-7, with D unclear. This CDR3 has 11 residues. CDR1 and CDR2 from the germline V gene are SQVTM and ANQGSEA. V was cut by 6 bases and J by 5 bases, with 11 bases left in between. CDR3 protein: CSVARHDEQYF. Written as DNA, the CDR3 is TGCAGCGTGGCGCGACACGACGAGCAGTACTTC.

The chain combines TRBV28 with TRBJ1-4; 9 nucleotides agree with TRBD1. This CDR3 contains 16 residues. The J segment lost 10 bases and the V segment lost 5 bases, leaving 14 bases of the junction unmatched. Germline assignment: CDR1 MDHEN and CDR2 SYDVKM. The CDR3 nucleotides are TGTGCCAGCAGTCTCCCAAAGGGGACAGGGACCTTAAAACTGTTTTTT. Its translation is CASSLPKGTGTLKLFF.

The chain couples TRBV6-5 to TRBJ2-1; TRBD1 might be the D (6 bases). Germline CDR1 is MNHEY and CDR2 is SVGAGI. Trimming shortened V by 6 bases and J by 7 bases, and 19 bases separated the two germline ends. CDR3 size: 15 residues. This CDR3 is CASSQTGIAVNEQFF. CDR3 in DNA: TGTGCCAGCAGCCAAACAGGGATCGCGGTGAATGAGCAGTTCTTC.